A single sample is the source of the 5 T cell receptor beta chains below, sequenced in a study of blood T cell repertoires in COVID-19. Assay used: immunoSEQ multiplex PCR; TCRdb lists only in-frame clones, some missing. The profile covers just under 300,000 clones, with around nine tenths appearing a single time and around 1.2% taken by the ten largest. What was sequenced was peripheral blood. The receptors come from a man between 70 and 80 years old with acute or convalescent COVID-19.

The chain has TRBV2 and TRBJ1-1, with D tentatively TRBD1 (6 bases). The V gene's germline CDR1 is SNHLY and CDR2 FYNNEI. Trimming removed 7 bases from V and 6 bases from J, with 15 bases in between. CDR3 length: 13 amino acids. CDR3 coding DNA: TGTGCCAGCACGCAGGGGCGTTGGCCTGAAGCTTTCTTT. Its translation: CASTQGRWPEAFF.

This clone has a single count. The junction and the germline gene differ at one end; a read error may be behind it. The chain recombines TRBV6-5 with TRBJ2-7; D may be TRBD1 (6 bases). There are 16 residues in the CDR3. The germline V gene has CDR1 MNHEY and CDR2 SVGAGI. CDR3 residues: CASSYSPQGTYYEQYF. The CDR3, as DNA: TGTGCCAGCAGCTACTCCCCGCAGGGGACATACTACGAGCAGTACTTC.

The rearrangement joins TRBV5-1 to TRBJ1-1; D remains unclear. This CDR3 is built from 13 residues. The germline V gene has CDR1 SGHRS and CDR2 YFSETQ. With 2 bases removed from V and 0 bases from J, the gap between germline ends came to 5 bases. The CDR3 is CASSFNMNTEAFF. The CDR3 nucleotides read TGCGCCAGCAGCTTTAACATGAACACTGAAGCTTTCTTT.

The chain is built from TRBV5-1 and TRBJ2-2; D may be TRBD1 (6 bases). V lost 0 bases and J 1 base, leaving 19 bases between the germline ends. Per the germline V gene, CDR1 is SGHRS and CDR2 is YFSETQ. The CDR3 runs 19 residues. The CDR3: CASSLGFSGAGVNTGELFF. The CDR3 DNA reads TGCGCCAGCAGCTTGGGTTTTTCAGGCGCAGGGGTGAACACCGGGGAGCTGTTTTTT.

The V and J genes are TRBV25-1 and TRBJ1-1; D is possibly TRBD1 (6 bases). There are 13 residues in the CDR3. V shed 7 bases and J shed 4 bases, with 13 bases lying between them. Germline CDR1 and CDR2: MGHDK and SYGVNS. CDR3 residues: CASIHRDATEAFF. As DNA, the CDR3 is TGTGCCAGCATACACAGGGACGCCACTGAAGCTTTCTTT.